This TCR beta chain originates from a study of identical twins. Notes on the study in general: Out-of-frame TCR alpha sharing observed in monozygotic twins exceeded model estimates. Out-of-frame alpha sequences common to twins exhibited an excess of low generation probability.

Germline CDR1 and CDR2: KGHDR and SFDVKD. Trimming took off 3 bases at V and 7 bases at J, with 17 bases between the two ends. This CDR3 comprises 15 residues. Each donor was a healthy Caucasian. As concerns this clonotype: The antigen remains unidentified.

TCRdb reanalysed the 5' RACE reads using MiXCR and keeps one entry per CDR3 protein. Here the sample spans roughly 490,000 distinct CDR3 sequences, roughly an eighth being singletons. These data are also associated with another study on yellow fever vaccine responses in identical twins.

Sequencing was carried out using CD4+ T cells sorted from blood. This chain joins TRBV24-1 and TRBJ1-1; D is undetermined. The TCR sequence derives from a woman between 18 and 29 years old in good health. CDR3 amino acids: CATSDSQVGKSEAFF. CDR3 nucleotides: TGTGCCACCAGTGATAGTCAAGTGGGAAAAAGTGAAGCTTTCTTT.